The rows below give T cell receptor beta chains drawn from one sample of a study of cytomegalovirus exposure and HLA in healthy donors. This table comes from immunoSEQ multiplex PCR, and its TCRdb copy is limited to in-frame clones, with some not included. The sample contains some 170,000 clones, 70% to 90% of which appear only once. The sample was PBMCs. The receptors come from a woman younger than 45 in good health and CMV-seropositive. CDR3s include the opening cysteine and the closing phenylalanine or tryptophan. A D gene is named only where the DNA matches it firmly. A row's size may be missing; if present it is once, few, many or a size class.

d_gene	v_gene	j_gene	abundance	CDR3aa
.	TRBV5-6	TRBJ2-1	.	CASSLTRKDEQFF
TRBD2	TRBV7-2	TRBJ2-2	.	CASSFLAGGPNTGELFF
.	TRBV10-3	TRBJ2-7	.	CATQGTYEQYF
.	TRBV28	TRBJ2-3	.	CASTSDSRGVDTQYF
TRBD2	TRBV11-1	TRBJ2-5	.	CASSPRLAGQETQYF
.	TRBV5-4	TRBJ2-7	.	CASSLEGRDSYEQYF
TRBD1	TRBV10-3	TRBJ2-1	few	CAISKRTGASSYNEQFF
.	TRBV14	TRBJ1-2	.	CASCYGVGYGYTF
.	TRBV2	TRBJ2-1	.	CASSWSSYNEQFF
.	TRBV2	TRBJ1-4	once	CASRAQQNEKLFF
.	TRBV6-6	TRBJ1-3	.	CASSYAPREAGNTIYF
.	TRBV4-1	TRBJ1-6	.	CASSRTGFSPLHF
TRBD2	TRBV29-1	TRBJ2-1	.	CSVVGTSGGTSYNEQFF
TRBD1	TRBV18	TRBJ2-7	.	CASSPATGEYEQYF
TRBD2	TRBV9	TRBJ2-1	.	CASSPLRTSGDRNEQFF
.	TRBV7-2	TRBJ2-1	.	CASRRVHNEQFF
.	TRBV7-2	TRBJ1-2	.	CASSPGHSSPGYTF
.	TRBV21-1	TRBJ2-5	.	CASSTLGQQGETQYF
.	TRBV5-1	TRBJ1-1	.	CASSFGRTEVTEAFF
.	TRBV25-1	TRBJ2-5	.	CASGLTGEGKTQYF
.	TRBV7-3	TRBJ2-1	.	CASSLASYNEQFF
TRBD1	TRBV9	TRBJ1-1	.	CASSVTPVPGQGFEAFF
.	TRBV5-5	TRBJ1-2	.	CASSSPGLSYGYTF
TRBD1	TRBV5-5	TRBJ1-5	.	CASSLAGQGEYQPQHF
.	TRBV7-9	TRBJ2-1	.	CASSLGTYPYNEQFF
TRBD2	TRBV5-4	TRBJ2-1	.	CASSLGVGAGGQQFF
.	TRBV14	TRBJ1-1	.	CASSQVQDYTEAFF
.	TRBV25-1	TRBJ1-4	.	CASSEGRGWNEKLFF
TRBD1	TRBV6-1	TRBJ2-1	.	CASRTGQYNEQFF
TRBD1	TRBV29-1	TRBJ1-1	.	CSVDPHIGQGASFFGTNTEAFF
.	TRBV7-2	TRBJ2-4	.	CASSREQKNIQYF
TRBD1	TRBV27	TRBJ2-3	once	CASSLTGGTGGTQYF
.	TRBV6-6	TRBJ1-1	once	CASSYHMSIGEAFF
.	TRBV19	TRBJ2-5	.	CASSILGGETQYF
TRBD1	TRBV7-2	TRBJ1-2	.	CASSLSGQGSGGYTF
.	TRBV25-1	TRBJ1-4	.	CASSIRGSLHEKLFF
TRBD2	TRBV5-1	.	.	CASSLSSGGSSYEQYF
TRBD1	TRBV4-1	TRBJ1-1	.	CASSRQGAREGTEAFF
.	TRBV6-5	TRBJ1-1	.	CASSYDNPVREEAFF
.	TRBV7-2	TRBJ1-6	.	CASSLRGSSYNSPLHF
.	TRBV2	TRBJ2-5	.	CASNPDSMGTQYF
.	TRBV14	TRBJ2-2	.	CASSQGTRRRTGELFF
.	TRBV6-5	TRBJ1-2	.	CASSYDRRSLNGYTF
.	TRBV19	TRBJ1-4	.	CASEGGVATNEKLFF
.	TRBV21-1	TRBJ1-5	.	CASSKGQLLNQPQHF
.	TRBV11-1	TRBJ2-5	.	CASSKGTERTKETQYF
.	TRBV25-1	TRBJ1-6	.	CASSEYRNYNSPLHF
.	TRBV6-5	TRBJ1-2	.	CASSYSTGLNGYTF
.	TRBV6-1	TRBJ1-4	.	CASKWQGGEKLFF
.	TRBV4-3	TRBJ2-2	.	CASSQRGRGYTGELFF
.	TRBV2	TRBJ2-2	.	CASSVIVNTGELFF